This T cell receptor beta chain was retrieved from a study of human T cells and chemical hapten exposure (dated by TCRdb to 2020 to 2022). The study in broad terms: Libraries were pooled for sequencing, and variation in per-sample TCR yields was attributed mainly to small differences in library volumes within the pool. Peripheral blood TCR repertoire changes were tracked in vivo in alopecia patients during primary and secondary sensitization to the hapten diphenylcyclopropenone (DPC). From each blood RNA sample, both TCR alpha and TCR beta chains were sequenced. Overall study results and their limits: After repeated subsampling, changes were observed in the strength of the expansion versus patch-test correlation and in the threshold at which the correlation became significant. No change with DPC sensitization was found in the number of TCRs above 1 in 1000 frequency, and no evidence of global repertoire structure alterations was found.

The table lists this clonotype with a few counts. The antigen it binds to is not known. Qualities for individual bases were not recorded, and no much larger clone is one base off. The library came from RACE. Data came from a NextSeq 500. During library preparation, unique molecular identifiers were attached to individual cDNA molecules so that TCRs could be counted quantitatively and reproducibly. The authors processed their data as follows. A median of around 100,000 TCRs per sample was observed, with a range of about 20,000 to 700,000. V, J and CDR3 annotation of the TCR reads was carried out using the Decombinator software suite. For PS versus PT1 abundance plots, all samples were subsampled to the same number of TCRs (28,000). TCRs were defined as expanded if absent before sensitization and observed at least eight times at the 2-week time point. TCRdb took the public reads, trimmed them with fastp at Q25, ran MiXCR for clone calling and kept in-frame beta chains. Identical CDR3 proteins give one entry, which carries the most common genes and DNA. TCRdb, rather than the study authors, made the V and J calls. This sample gives some 50,000 distinct CDR3 sequences in total; roughly 4.5% of them show up just once. Of the sample, 5.8% is held by the ten largest clones.

At the junction V is shortened by 7 bases and J by 3 bases, with 15 bases in between. CDR1 and CDR2 are read off the germline V gene as ENHRY and SYGVKD. The CDR3, cysteine through phenylalanine, is 14 amino acids long. CDR3 DNA is the only sequence kept; it has 42 bases, read in frame from the first base. The sample's time point label, in plain terms: healthy volunteer bleed at 2 weeks. Total RNA was extracted from unfractionated whole blood collected in Tempus Blood RNA tubes. About 5 healthy volunteers served as TCR sequencing controls and were bled at day 0, 2 weeks and 6 weeks. The sequence was obtained from a human donor in good health. Some clones in this sample may be carry-over from other donors' samples. The rearranged chain carries TRBV10-3 and TRBJ1-1; the D gene is not confidently resolved. Input material: whole blood. This receptor carries the CDR3 CAIKGSEGYTEAFF. DNA sequence: TGTGCCATCAAAGGGTCGGAGGGTTACACTGAAGCTTTCTTT.